What follows are 23 T cell receptor beta chains derived from one specimen sequenced in a study. Treg sorting used a CD4+CD25+CD127-/low gate. One entry per CDR3 protein results from TCRdb running MiXCR on the 5' RACE reads. The table includes approximately 50,000 distinct CDR3 sequences, roughly 20% detected once. Sample: tumor-infiltrating Tregs sorted from the breast tumor. Every receptor here comes from a female donor with breast cancer.

There are many counts of this clonotype. The chain joins TRBV7-2 to TRBJ1-5; no clear D. From germline, CDR1 is SGHTA and CDR2 FQGNSA. The CDR3 runs to 14 residues. V gave up 4 bases and J gave up 4 bases, with 11 bases separating them. Here the CDR3 DNA reads TGTGCCAGCAGCTCCCGTTCCACTAATCAGCCCCAGCATTTT. Amino acid sequence: CASSSRSTNQPQHF.

This clonotype occurred many times. The chain couples TRBV7-9 to TRBJ1-2, with TRBD1 identical over 8 bases. The CDR3 runs to 13 residues. Trimming at V came to 3 bases and at J to 8 bases, leaving 5 bases not matched to a gene. Germline V lookup: CDR1 SEHNR, CDR2 FQNEAQ (reference sequence). The CDR3 nucleotides are TGTGCCAGCAGCTTGGCGGACAGGGACGGCTACACCTTC. Encoded protein: CASSLADRDGYTF.

The chain uses TRBV2 and TRBJ2-7; D not resolved. CDR1 is SNHLY, CDR2 FYNNEI, per germline. This CDR3 region has 12 residues. Trimming took off 2 bases at V and 6 bases at J, with 8 bases between the two ends. The CDR3 protein is CASSETAREQYF. In DNA, the CDR3 is TGTGCCAGCAGTGAAACGGCGCGCGAGCAGTACTTC. Drawing the rest from reference TRBV2 and TRBJ2-7, the complete variable domain is EPEVTQTPSHQVTQMGQEVILRCVPISNHLYFYWYRQILGQKVEFLVSFYNNEISEKSEIFDDQFSVERPDGSNFTLKIRSTKLEDSAMYFCASSETAREQYFGPGTRLTVT.

The chain employs TRBV6-6 and TRBJ2-5; 11 bases are shared with TRBD2. The germline V gene encodes CDR1 MNHNY and CDR2 SVGAGI (reference sequence). V trimming: 6 bases; J trimming: 1 base; junction bases outside the gene matches: 7. There are 16 residues in the CDR3. This CDR3 is CASSRLAGGPQETQYF. The DNA for the CDR3 is TGTGCCAGCAGCCGTCTAGCGGGAGGCCCCCAAGAGACCCAGTACTTC.

Relative to its sample, this clonotype is medium-sized (0.01 to 0.1%). The chain links TRBV7-2 to TRBJ2-2; D unclear. Between the trimmed V and J ends, which lost 4 bases and 1 base, there was a span of 7 bases. Germline V gene sequence: CDR1 SGHTA, CDR2 FQGNSA. This CDR3 has 14 amino acids. CDR3 bases: TGTGCCAGCAGCTCATACTTGAACACCGGGGAGCTGTTTTTT. Protein sequence: CASSSYLNTGELFF. The variable domain in full, with the rest retrieved from reference TRBV7-2 and TRBJ2-2, is GAGVSQSPSNKVTEKGKDVELRCDPISGHTALYWYRQSLGQGLEFLIYFQGNSAPDKSGLPSDRFSAERTGGSVSTLTIQRTQQEDSAVYLCASSSYLNTGELFFGEGSRLTVL.

This clonotype was recorded a few times. The V gene is TRBV7-2, the J gene TRBJ2-1; D might be TRBD1 or TRBD2, each matching 5 bases. Germline CDR1 reads SGHTA; CDR2 reads FQGNSA. CDR3 length: 15 amino acids. Trimming removed 5 bases from V and 9 bases from J, with 20 bases in between. CDR3 bases: TGTGCCAGCAGCCCTAGCACCGTCAGGGAAGGTGAGCAGTTCTTC. The encoded protein is CASSPSTVREGEQFF.

In its sample, this clonotype was seen once. This may be a read error, as it is one base from a much larger clone. The V gene is TRBV7-2, the J gene TRBJ1-2; D is perhaps TRBD1 (6 bases). Trimming removed 4 bases from V and 6 bases from J, with 15 bases in between. The CDR3 loop spans 14 amino acids. The germline gives CDR1 SGHTA, CDR2 FQGNSA. This CDR3 reads CASSSCITGNGYTF. The DNA for the CDR3 is TGTGCCAGCAGCTCATGCATTACAGGGAATGGCTACACCTTC.

This clonotype has more than one count but fewer than ten. The V gene is TRBV5-1, the J gene TRBJ2-3; a weak D match, TRBD2 (5 bases). The germline V and J ends were trimmed by 3 bases and 1 base, with 12 bases remaining between them. Germline CDR1 is SGHRS and CDR2 is YFSETQ. This CDR3 spans 15 amino acids. CDR3: CASSSSRGGTDTQYF. Written as DNA, the CDR3 is TGCGCCAGCAGCTCGAGCCGGGGAGGCACAGATACGCAGTATTTT.

The V gene is TRBV19, the J gene TRBJ1-1, with D hard to call. Germline-derived CDR1 and CDR2 are LNHDA and SQIVND (reference sequence). The CDR3 sequence is 13 residues long. With 9 bases removed from V and 1 base from J, the gap between germline ends came to 12 bases. The CDR3 reads CASRTGANTEAFF. The CDR3 nucleotides are TGTGCCAGCCGGACCGGTGCGAACACTGAAGCTTTCTTT.

To note about this clonotype: A read error may be the cause here, since a much bigger clone is one base away. This chain joins TRBV7-9 and TRBJ1-1; 7 positions match TRBD1. This CDR3 is built from 17 residues. With V trimmed by 7 bases and J by 0 bases, 14 bases remained unmatched. From germline, CDR1 is SEHNR and CDR2 FQNEAQ (reference sequence). This CDR3 reads CASILTQGTSMNTEAFF. CDR3 bases: TGTGCCAGCATCCTGACACAGGGGACCTCCATGAACACTGAAGCTTTCTTT.

This chain connects TRBV5-6 to TRBJ2-1, with a possible D match to TRBD2 (6 bases). V dropped 4 bases and J dropped 10 bases, with 9 bases sitting between them. The V gene's germline CDR1 is SGHDT and CDR2 YYEEEE. CDR3 length: 11 amino acids. CDR3 protein: CASSRTIEQFF. CDR3 DNA: TGTGCCAGCAGCAGGACTATAGAGCAGTTCTTC.

This clonotype was seen ten or more times. The gene calls are TRBV29-1 and TRBJ2-7, with a tentative D call TRBD2 (5 bases). Trimming took 4 bases from V and 1 from J, leaving 17 bases between them. In germline, CDR1 is SQVTM, CDR2 ANQGSEA. This CDR3 region has 15 residues. The CDR3 DNA reads TGCAGCGTTGTCCTTACACGGGGAAGTTCCTACGAGCAGTACTTC. This translates into CSVVLTRGSSYEQYF.

This clonotype has only a few counts. The chain has TRBV4-2 and TRBJ2-3; unclear D gene. Trimming removed 0 bases from V and 7 bases from J, with 14 bases in between. The CDR3 is made up of 15 amino acids. Per germline, CDR1 LGHNA and CDR2 YNFKEQ. The CDR3 DNA reads TGTGCCAGCAGCCAAGAGATGCCTGCCAGTTATACGCAGTATTTT. This encodes CASSQEMPASYTQYF.

This clonotype was observed at least ten times. The chain is built from TRBV7-2 and TRBJ2-5; D is unresolved. This CDR3 has 12 amino acids. V lost 1 base, J lost 6 bases, and 6 bases lay in between. Germline CDR1 is SGHTA and CDR2 is FQGNSA. The CDR3 protein is CASSLEVKTQYF. The CDR3, as DNA: TGTGCCAGCAGCTTAGAGGTGAAGACCCAGTACTTC.

This clonotype was seen a handful of times. This rearrangement joins TRBV5-1 to TRBJ1-2; 9 bases map to TRBD1. Germline V lookup: CDR1 SGHRS, CDR2 YFSETQ. Trimming cost V 3 bases and J 4 bases; bases outside gene matches: 7. The CDR3 is 15 residues long. This chain's CDR3 is CASSSGQGILYGYTF. The CDR3, as DNA: TGCGCCAGCAGCTCGGGACAGGGAATACTCTATGGCTACACCTTC.

This clonotype was counted between two and nine times. V is TRBV4-3 and J is TRBJ1-4, with unresolved D. V was shortened by 1 base and J by 2 bases, with 11 bases between the two germline ends. Germline-derived CDR1 and CDR2 are LGHNA and YSLEER. The CDR3 consists of 16 residues. The CDR3 loop reads CASSQGGLGTNEKLFF. The CDR3 DNA reads as TGCGCCAGCAGCCAAGGCGGCCTTGGGACTAATGAAAAACTGTTTTTT.

The V and J genes are TRBV27 and TRBJ2-7, with TRBD1 matching 8 bases. Germline CDR1 MNHEY, CDR2 SMNVEV (reference sequence). This CDR3 is 13 amino acids long. Trimming removed 6 bases from V and 4 bases from J; junction bases left unmatched: 5. CDR3 in amino acids: CASRRTGRYEQYF. Here the CDR3 DNA reads TGTGCCAGCAGAAGGACAGGGCGGTACGAGCAGTACTTC.

This clonotype was observed at least ten times. V gene TRBV7-8 combines with J gene TRBJ2-7; TRBD2 agrees at 8 bases. V dropped 0 bases and J dropped 4; count of bases not matched to a gene: 11. Germline values: CDR1 SGHVS, CDR2 FQNEAQ. The CDR3 runs 17 residues. CDR3 region: CASSLARLRGGPYEQYF. CDR3 coding DNA: TGTGCCAGCAGCTTAGCCCGGTTACGGGGGGGCCCTTACGAGCAGTACTTC.

This clonotype was counted many times. This CDR3 reads CASSYSRSDSVYSNQPQHF. The CDR3 nucleotides are TGTGCCAGCAGTTACTCGCGTTCGGACAGCGTATATAGCAATCAGCCCCAGCATTTT. J is TRBJ1-5 and V is TRBV6-2 or TRBV6-3; D perhaps matches TRBD1 (6 bases). The CDR3 consists of 19 residues. In germline, CDR1 is MNHEY, CDR2 SVGEGT. V dropped 0 bases and J dropped 0 bases, with 18 bases sitting between them.

This clonotype was counted a few times. The genes are TRBV6-2 or TRBV6-3 and TRBJ1-1; D uncertain. The CDR3 totals 13 residues. V lost 4 bases to trimming and J lost 3 bases, with 9 bases between them. The germline gives CDR1 MNHEY, CDR2 SVGEGT. CDR3 DNA sequence: TGTGCCAGCAGTTTTGGGGATTACACTGAAGCTTTCTTT. Protein sequence: CASSFGDYTEAFF.

Comment on this clonotype: A read error may explain this, as a much larger clone is one base away. This chain uses TRBV7-9 with TRBJ1-1; D may be TRBD1 (6 bases). Germline-derived CDR1 and CDR2 are SEHNR and FQNEAQ (reference sequence). This CDR3 is 15 amino acids long. CDR3 in amino acids: CASGLTGAPNTEAFF. Here the CDR3 DNA reads TGTGCCAGCGGCTTAACGGGGGCCCCGAACACTGAAGCTTTCTTT.

Concerning this clonotype: The missing conserved phenylalanine or tryptophan at the end of this CDR3 makes a read error likely. The V call is TRBV5-5, the J call TRBJ2-4; 7 nucleotides match TRBD1. The CDR3 is 14 residues long. The germline CDR1 and CDR2 sequences are SGHKS and YYEKEE (reference sequence). The V gene end was trimmed by 5 bases and the J gene end by 4 bases; junction bases not matched to a gene: 6. DNA of the CDR3: TGTGCCAGCAGGTCCCCGGGACAGAAAAACATTCAGTACATC. Protein product: CASRSPGQKNIQYI.

The V and J genes are TRBV2 and TRBJ2-1; D possibly corresponds to TRBD2 (6 bases). The ends were cut back, 6 bases at V and 10 bases at J, with 22 bases in the middle. Germline V gene lookup returns CDR1 SNHLY and CDR2 FYNNEI. This CDR3 spans 15 amino acids. CDR3: CASRPGGAKGKEQFF. The CDR3, as DNA: TGTGCCAGCAGGCCTGGCGGGGCGAAAGGTAAGGAGCAGTTCTTC.